This is a list of T cell receptor beta chains from one sample in a study of T cell responses to AZD1222 COVID-19 vaccine. Repertoires were generated with immunoSEQ multiplex PCR, while TCRdb's copy carries only in-frame clones and drops some. The top ten clones hold approximately 0.64% of a sample with more than 150,000 clones, 94% of them seen once. Source: peripheral blood, taken on day 0 of AZD1222 vaccination. The source is an adult in good health. Each CDR3 is given with its conserved first and last residue. The order of the fields is D gene, clone size, J gene, V gene, CDR3 DNA, CDR3 protein. A D gene is named only where the DNA matches it firmly. Size tells how often a clone was seen (once, few, many) or the class of an expanded clone, and some rows leave it out.

>TRBD1|NA|TRBJ2-5|TRBV27
TGTGCCAGCAGTAGCGTGTGGACAGGGGGCGCACAGACCCAGTACTTC
CASSSVWTGGAQTQYF
>NA|NA|TRBJ2-3|TRBV7-3
TGTGCCAGCAGCTCCTCTTTGGGTAGCACAGATACGCAGTATTTT
CASSSSLGSTDTQYF
>NA|NA|TRBJ1-4|TRBV6-5
TGTGCCAGCAGTTACAGCTATAATGAAAAACTGTTTTTT
CASSYSYNEKLFF
>NA|NA|TRBJ2-2|TRBV27
TGTGCCAGCAGTTTGAGGACCGGGGAGCTGTTTTTT
CASSLRTGELFF
>NA|NA|TRBJ1-2|TRBV12-3/TRBV12-4
TGTGCCAGCAGCCTAACTTCTAGTGGCTACACCTTC
CASSLTSSGYTF
>NA|NA|TRBJ2-3|TRBV5-1
TGCGCCAGCAGCTCCGTGGACGGGAGCACAGATACGCAGTATTTT
CASSSVDGSTDTQYF
>TRBD2|once|TRBJ2-1|TRBV11-2
TGTGCCAGCAGCTCCGGGACTAGCGGGCAGCAGTTCTTC
CASSSGTSGQQFF
>TRBD2|NA|TRBJ2-5|TRBV5-5
TGTGCCAGCAGCTATGGGACTAGCGGGACGAAGACCCAGTACTTC
CASSYGTSGTKTQYF
>TRBD2|NA|TRBJ2-4|TRBV4-1
TGCGCCAGCAGCCAAGTAGGACTAGCGGGAACACCAGCCAAAAACATTCAGTACTTC
CASSQVGLAGTPAKNIQYF
>NA|NA|TRBJ1-1|TRBV20-1
TGCAGTGCTGGCGGTGGGACTGAAGCTTTCTTT
CSAGGGTEAFF
>NA|NA|TRBJ1-2|TRBV19
TGTGCCACTCACGGGGAGCTCGGGGGCTACACCTTC
CATHGELGGYTF
>NA|NA|TRBJ1-1|TRBV6-5
TGTGCCAGCAGTCCGAGCGGCCCCTCCGTCGCTGAAGCTTTCTTT
CASSPSGPSVAEAFF
>TRBD1|NA|TRBJ2-5|TRBV5-5
TGTGCCAGCAGCCCGGTGGGGACAGAAGAGACCCAGTACTTC
CASSPVGTEETQYF
>TRBD2|NA|TRBJ2-7|TRBV2
TGTGCCAACCGTCGGGGGGGCTACGAGCAGTACTTC
CANRRGGYEQYF
>TRBD2|NA|TRBJ2-1|TRBV6-4
TGTGCCAGCAGTGCCAGACCGGGGGGCTCCTACAATGAGCAGTTCTTC
CASSARPGGSYNEQFF
>TRBD1|NA|TRBJ2-5|TRBV5-4
TGTGCCAGCAGCCGCCAGACAGGGATTAGGGAGACCCAGTACTTC
CASSRQTGIRETQYF
>NA|NA|TRBJ2-4|TRBV19
TGTGCCAGTAGTATGGGGGGCTTCCGTGCCAAAAACATTCAGTACTTC
CASSMGGFRAKNIQYF
>TRBD2|NA|TRBJ2-5|TRBV7-3
TGTGCCAGCAGCTTAAGCGGGAGTGGCGAGACCCAGTACTTC
CASSLSGSGETQYF
>NA|NA|TRBJ1-1|TRBV6-1
TGTGCCAGCAGTGACGGGCAGCTCAACACTGAAGCTTTCTTT
CASSDGQLNTEAFF
>NA|NA|TRBJ1-3|TRBV18
TGTGCCAGCTCACCGCCCGACAGGAGAGGAAACACCATATATTTT
CASSPPDRRGNTIYF
>TRBD2|few|TRBJ2-3|TRBV9
TGTGCCAGCAGCCGGACTAGCGGAGGCACAGATACGCAGTATTTT
CASSRTSGGTDTQYF
>TRBD1|NA|TRBJ1-5|TRBV6-6
TGTGCCAGCAGTTACCGGGACAGGGGCGGGAATCAGCCCCAGCATTTT
CASSYRDRGGNQPQHF
>NA|NA|TRBJ2-2|TRBV6-6
TGTGCCAGCAGATACCTTAGTACCGGGGAGCTGTTTTTT
CASRYLSTGELFF
>TRBD2|NA|TRBJ2-5|TRBV29-1
TGCAGCGTAGGGACTAGCGGACCCTCCGGGGAGACCCAGTACTTC
CSVGTSGPSGETQYF
>NA|NA|TRBJ1-1|TRBV7-9
TGTGCCAGCAGCTACTCTGAAGCTTTCTTT
CASSYSEAFF
>TRBD1|NA|TRBJ1-1|TRBV19
TGTGCCAGTAGTCATGACAGGGTTCTGTCGGCTTTCTTT
CASSHDRVLSAFF
>NA|NA|TRBJ1-2|TRBV6-5
TGTGCCACTCAACACGGCAGGGGTATCTCCTATGGCTACACCTTC
CATQHGRGISYGYTF
>TRBD2|NA|TRBJ2-2|TRBV6-2/TRBV6-3
TGTGCCAGCAGTTATCTAGCGGGGGACACCGGGGAGCTGTTTTTT
CASSYLAGDTGELFF
>TRBD1|NA|TRBJ2-7|TRBV18
TGTGCCAGCTCACCTTCTTCGGACAGGGTCCGCGAGCAGTACTTC
CASSPSSDRVREQYF
>NA|once|TRBJ1-5|TRBV4-1
TGCGCCAGCAGACAAACACATATCGGCAATCAGCCCCAGCATTTT
CASRQTHIGNQPQHF
>NA|NA|TRBJ2-7|TRBV7-9
TGTGCCAGCAGCTTAGCGGACAACTGGTACTTC
CASSLADNWYF
>NA|NA|TRBJ1-2|TRBV10-3
TGTGCCATCAGTGACTCCCACGTCTATGGCTACACCTTC
CAISDSHVYGYTF
>NA|NA|TRBJ1-4|TRBV6-5
TGTGCCAGCAGTTACAAGGGGCTGAATCTTGAAAAACTGTTTTTT
CASSYKGLNLEKLFF
>NA|NA|TRBJ1-2|TRBV7-9
TGTGCCAGCAGCTTACCGGCAGGACCAACTGGTGGCTACACCTTC
CASSLPAGPTGGYTF
>NA|NA|TRBJ2-1|TRBV12-3/TRBV12-4
TGTGCCAGCAGTTTCCGGGGGTACTCGCAGTTCTTC
CASSFRGYSQFF
>NA|NA|TRBJ2-4|TRBV6-5
TGTGCCAGCAGCGCCCCCAGAACAGGAGTGGGCATTCAGTACTTC
CASSAPRTGVGIQYF
>TRBD2|NA|TRBJ2-2|TRBV20-1
TGCAGTGCAAGTAGCGGGAGGGACACCGGGGAGCTGTTTTTT
CSASSGRDTGELFF
>NA|NA|TRBJ1-1|TRBV10-1
TGCGCCAGCAGTGATTCGTACGGGGAAGCTTTCTTT
CASSDSYGEAFF
>NA|NA|TRBJ1-1|TRBV7-9
TGTGCCAGCAGCTTAGAAGGGGTTAGTGCTTTCTTT
CASSLEGVSAFF
>NA|few|TRBJ1-5|TRBV19
TGTGCCAGCACCCGCCCAGCTAGCAATCAGCCCCAGCATTTT
CASTRPASNQPQHF
>TRBD1|NA|TRBJ1-5|TRBV28
TGTGCCAGCAGTTTAATCGGACAGGGTAACAATCAGCCCCAGCATTTT
CASSLIGQGNNQPQHF
>TRBD1|NA|TRBJ2-1|TRBV4-1
TGCGCCAGCAGCCAAGAAAGCCGGGACAGGGGAAATCACAATCGGTTCTTC
CASSQESRDRGNHNRFF
>NA|once|TRBJ2-3|TRBV18
TGTGCCAGCTCACCTGAGGGATTAGCGGATACGCAGTATTTT
CASSPEGLADTQYF
>NA|NA|TRBJ2-1|TRBV14
TGTGCCAGCAGCGAGTTCCTCGGGGCTTACTACAATGAGCAGTTCTTC
CASSEFLGAYYNEQFF
>TRBD1|NA|TRBJ1-1|TRBV11-2
TGTGCCAGCAGCACCAGGGACAGCAACACTGAAGCTTTCTTT
CASSTRDSNTEAFF
>NA|NA|TRBJ1-5|TRBV24-1
TGTGCCGAAGGCGGTTATAGCAATCAGCCCCAGCATTTT
CAEGGYSNQPQHF
>NA|NA|TRBJ2-1|TRBV7-8
TGTGCCAGCAGCAACGGGATTAGCTCCTACAATGAGCAGTTCTTC
CASSNGISSYNEQFF
>NA|NA|TRBJ2-3|TRBV27
TGTGCCAGCAGTTCCCTGGGGAAACTCACGGATACGCAGTATTTT
CASSSLGKLTDTQYF
>NA|NA|TRBJ1-1|TRBV27
TGTGCCAGCAGTTTAAATCTAGGCAGGGACACTGAAGCTTTCTTT
CASSLNLGRDTEAFF
>NA|NA|TRBJ2-3|TRBV21-1
TGTGCCAGCCCAAAAGCGGTCGGGACAGGGCATAGCACAGATACGCAGTATTTT
CASPKAVGTGHSTDTQYF
>TRBD1|NA|TRBJ1-2|TRBV5-1
TGCGCCAGCAGCGACAGGGTTTTGAGTGGCTACACCTTC
CASSDRVLSGYTF
>NA|NA|TRBJ1-2|TRBV2
TGTGCCAGCAATCCGGGACGGAGCTATGGCTACACCTTC
CASNPGRSYGYTF
>NA|NA|TRBJ1-2|TRBV28
TGTGCCAGCAGTCCCCGGGGCAGCCGCTATGGCTACACCTTC
CASSPRGSRYGYTF
>NA|NA|TRBJ1-2|TRBV12-3/TRBV12-4
TGTGCCAGCAGTTTAGGGGGCCATGGCTACACCTTC
CASSLGGHGYTF
>NA|NA|TRBJ1-3|TRBV20-1
TGCAGTGCTAGTAGGGGGGGGCACATATATTTT
CSASRGGHIYF
>TRBD1|NA|TRBJ1-2|TRBV9
TGTGCCAGCAGCGTAGAGTCAGGGACAGGCGGCTACACCTTC
CASSVESGTGGYTF